A selection of T cell receptor beta chains follows, all from one sample in a study of blood T cell repertoires in COVID-19. The protocol was immunoSEQ multiplex PCR, while the TCRdb copy is restricted to in-frame clones and leaves out a portion. In the table there are fewer than 65,000 clones, about 85% of which are singletons. Sequencing was carried out using peripheral blood. The receptors derive from a man aged 55 to 69 with acute or convalescent COVID-19. Both conserved end residues are part of each CDR3. D genes are given only for firm matches. Size tells how often a clone was seen (once, few, many) or the class of an expanded clone, and some rows leave it out.

>TRBV2|-|15|TRBJ2-7|few
TGTGCCAGCAGTGAGGGCGGGGACCGCTCCTACGAGCAGTACTTC
CASSEGGDRSYEQYF
>TRBV4-1|-|16|TRBJ1-2|-
TGCGCCAGCAGCCAAGGTTATCTTAGGGGTTCGAATGGCTACACCTTC
CASSQGYLRGSNGYTF
>TRBV23-1|-|11|TRBJ1-2|-
TGCGCCAGCAGTCGACAGACTGGCTACACCTTC
CASSRQTGYTF
>TRBV14|-|12|TRBJ1-4|-
TGTGCCAGTAACAGCGGGATCTCGCGGCTGTTTTTT
CASNSGISRLFF
>TRBV7-8|-|14|TRBJ2-1|-
TGTGCCAGCAGCCTATCCGGGAGCCTCAATGAGCAGTTCTTC
CASSLSGSLNEQFF
>TRBV18|TRBD1|15|TRBJ2-7|-
TGTGCCAGCTCACCACCGGGACAGGGAGTCGGCGAGCAGTACTTC
CASSPPGQGVGEQYF
>TRBV30|TRBD2|15|TRBJ2-1|-
TGTGCCTGTCCCGGGACTAGCGGACTGGGGGGTGAGCAGTTCTTC
CACPGTSGLGGEQFF
>TRBV19|-|13|TRBJ2-2|-
TGTGCCAGTAGTATCGAGGGAGCTCGGGAGCTGTTTTTT
CASSIEGARELFF
>TRBV5-1|-|13|TRBJ2-5|once
TGCGCCAGCAGCTTGGGAGAGCAAGAGACCCAGTACTTC
CASSLGEQETQYF
>TRBV28|-|14|TRBJ1-2|-
TGTGCCAGCAAAACCGGGACAAATAACTATGGCTACACCTTC
CASKTGTNNYGYTF
>TRBV7-7|-|13|TRBJ2-3|-
TGTGCTAGCAGCTTGGACTACGCAGATACGCAGTATTTT
CASSLDYADTQYF
>TRBV23-1|-|16|TRBJ2-5|-
TGCGCCAGCAGTCAATTAGTATCGACAGCTCCCGTATCCCAGTACTTC
CASSQLVSTAPVSQYF
>TRBV13|TRBD1|15|TRBJ1-1|-
TGTGCCAGCAGCTTAGGGGACAGGGTAGGCACTGAAGCTTTCTTT
CASSLGDRVGTEAFF
>TRBV5-1|TRBD2|15|TRBJ2-7|-
TGCGCCAGCAGCCTTCTAGCGGGAGTAAACAACGAGCAGTACTTC
CASSLLAGVNNEQYF
>TRBV5-1|-|17|TRBJ1-4|-
TGCGCCAGCAGCTTGTCGGGGTGGGTCGCAACTAATGAAAAACTGTTTTTT
CASSLSGWVATNEKLFF
>TRBV7-9|TRBD1|15|TRBJ2-7|-
TGTGCCAGCAGCTTAGGGACAGGAGACTCCTACGAGCAGTACTTC
CASSLGTGDSYEQYF
>TRBV28|TRBD1|15|TRBJ1-5|-
TGTGCCAGCAGTTGGGGACAGGGGGCGCATCAGCCCCAGCATTTT
CASSWGQGAHQPQHF
>TRBV6-5|-|14|TRBJ1-6|-
TGTGCCAACTCAAGGGAGGTCTATAATTCACCCCTCCACTTT
CANSREVYNSPLHF
>TRBV5-5|-|13|TRBJ1-4|-
TGTGCCAGCAGTTACAGGGTTCAAGAAAAACTGTTTTTT
CASSYRVQEKLFF
>TRBV24-1|TRBD1|15|TRBJ2-7|-
TGTGCCACCAGTGATACCGGGACAGGGGCCTACGAGCAGTACTTC
CATSDTGTGAYEQYF
>TRBV7-9|TRBD2|16|TRBJ2-3|-
TGTGCCAGCAGCTTAATAAGCGGGAGGACGGCAGATACGCAGTATTTT
CASSLISGRTADTQYF
>TRBV5-1|TRBD1|12|TRBJ1-1|-
TGCGCCAGCAGCCTAGGGGGCTCGGGGGCTTTCTTT
CASSLGGSGAFF
>TRBV7-8|-|15|TRBJ1-6|few
TGTGCCAGCAGCTTAGTTGAGGGTTATAATTCACCCCTCCACTTT
CASSLVEGYNSPLHF
>TRBV18|TRBD2|13|TRBJ2-1|-
TGTGCCAGCTCACCCATCAAAGCGGGAGGGAAGTTCTTC
CASSPIKAGGKFF
>TRBV29-1|TRBD1|14|TRBJ1-1|-
TGCAGCGTTAAAGACAGGGGGCGAGTCACTGAAGCTTTCTTT
CSVKDRGRVTEAFF
>TRBV28|-|16|TRBJ1-2|once
TGTGCCAGCAGTTCGGCGGCGGCCGAAGGTCACTATGGCTACACCTTC
CASSSAAAEGHYGYTF
>TRBV24-1|-|14|TRBJ1-1|-
TGTGCCACCAGTGATGGGGGGGTGGACGCGGAGGCTTTCTTT
CATSDGGVDAEAFF
>TRBV19|TRBD1|18|TRBJ1-2|-
TGTGCCAGTAAACCGTACGACGACAGGGGTTCGTTAGACTATGGCTACACCTTC
CASKPYDDRGSLDYGYTF
>TRBV3-1/TRBV3-2|TRBD2|14|TRBJ2-3|-
TGTGCCAGCAGCCAAATGCTAGCGGGAGATACGCAGTATTTT
CASSQMLAGDTQYF